This T cell receptor beta chain was profiled in a study of blood T cell repertoires in COVID-19. Methods used by the authors: Reference gene primer amplification gave estimated nucleated cell counts. TCRdb keeps only in-frame clones here, not all; method: immunoSEQ multiplex PCR. The V and J calls and clone size were taken over from that table, and D and trimming were inferred from the DNA. Of approximately 100,000 clones listed, about 90% are singletons. The CDR3 covers 14 residues. Germline values: CDR1 SEHNR, CDR2 FQNEAQ (reference sequence). V was clipped by 4 bases and J by 1 base, with 10 bases between them.

Sequences were obtained from peripheral blood. The rearrangement uses TRBV7-9 and TRBJ1-1, with D possibly matching TRBD1 (6 bases). This receptor was taken from a human donor in a cohort sampled during active COVID-19. CDR3 protein: CASSSFRGNTEAFF. CDR3 bases: TGTGCCAGCAGCTCCTTCAGGGGGAACACTGAAGCTTTCTTT.